This T cell receptor (beta chain) was found in a study of vaccination effects on CD4 cells after COVID-19 (dated by TCRdb to the early 2020s). General notes on the study: Participants received two doses of either the BNT162b2 or the mRNA-1273 mRNA SARS-CoV-2 vaccine. The study compared SARS-CoV-2 spike-specific CD4+ TCR repertoires before and after mRNA vaccination in COVID-19 convalescent patients and infection-naive vaccine recipients. Altogether, nine to ten COVID-19 convalescent patients and 4 SARS-CoV-2-naive healthy vaccine recipients made up the full study. Cultures from other donors in the study were sequenced with the Oncomine TCR Beta short-read assay on an Illumina iSeq 100.

Library prep was done by the immunoSEQ multiplex PCR assay. DNA from the cultured and isolated CD4+ T cells underwent TCR beta CDR3 sequencing. Concerning the study's data processing: Non-productive TCR sequences were removed, reads were trimmed to the CDR3 region, and CDR3s of at least 7 amino acids were retained. Antigen-specific clonotypes were identified using the MANAFEST web app by comparison of expansion in peptide wells against reference cultures. To count as positive, a clone had to show expansion at FDR<0.05 compared with the reference and with all other wells, an odds ratio above 5, and a frequency above 0.1% in two replicate wells. Clonotypes significantly expanded in SARS-CoV-2 spike wells and in at least one common cold coronavirus spike condition were defined as cross-reactive. Using the stringdist R package, CDR3 similarity was measured by Levenshtein distance, and unrooted trees were constructed with ape in R 3.6.1. Not all clones reach the TCRdb copy of this immuneACCESS table, which keeps in-frame sequences only. Checked studies attribute under half of the gap to unresolved V genes and leave the rest unexplained. The DNA was the basis for D and trimming; V, J and clone size are from that table. For this sample there are about 27,000 clones; roughly 73% appear just once. The ten largest clonotypes hold roughly 20% of the sample.

The ViraFEST assay stimulated PBMC with viral peptide pools and then used TCR sequencing to identify antigen-specific CD4+ T cell clonotypes by expansion. After roughly 11 days of culture, CD4+ T cells were isolated with the EasySep CD4+ T cell isolation kit. Negative nucleocapsid antibody results before and after vaccination confirmed that the healthy vaccine recipients had no prior SARS-CoV-2 infection. Roughly 2.1 million PBMC per well were cultured in IMDM with about 4.5% human AB serum, 10 IU/ml IL-2 and gentamicin, plus 10 ug/ml peptides. Half of the culture medium was replaced with fresh IL-2-containing medium on days 3 and 7. Unless noted otherwise, every peptide stimulation condition was cultured in triplicate wells. Using Ficoll-Paque Plus gradient centrifugation, PBMC were separated from whole blood and then either used fresh or cryopreserved at -140C. Overlapping peptide pools spanned the spike proteins of SARS-CoV-2 and the common cold coronaviruses HCoV-NL63, HCoV-OC43 and HCoV-229E. Genomic DNA was extracted from cultured CD4+ T cells with the QIAamp micro DNA kit.

CDR1 and CDR2 (SGHAT, FQNNGV) derive from the germline V gene. From the cysteine up to the phenylalanine, the CDR3 has a length of 13 residues. The only DNA kept is the CDR3, 39 bases in frame from the first base. V loses 7 bases of germline sequence and J loses 6 bases, and the interval between the two ends is 13 bases. Broader findings and caveats from the paper: Limitations of the study were the small number of convalescent patients and the absence of early post-infection timepoints. Both infection-induced and vaccine-induced clones contracted markedly at late post-vaccination timepoints, which is consistent with waning T cell responses. Among healthy vaccine recipients, nearly all vaccine-induced clones were SARS-CoV-2 mono-reactive, and only 1 of 255 was cross-reactive with common cold coronaviruses.

A word on this clone: Its antigen is not yet known. No quality values exist for individual bases; no much larger clone is one base distant.

The V and J segments used are TRBV11-2 and TRBJ2-1; confidence is insufficient to name the D gene. The clonotype comes from a human donor who received a COVID-19 vaccine. The sample here was CD4+ T cells from PBMCs cultured with HCoV-NL63 spike peptides, taken before COVID-19 vaccination. The intended sense of this specimen's cell subset or site label: HCoV-NL63 spike overlapping peptide pool stimulation. CDR3 region: CASNQDGLNEQFF. The base sequence is TGTGCCAGCAATCAAGACGGCCTCAATGAGCAGTTCTTC.